Shown below are 10 T cell receptor beta chains from a single sample sequenced in a study of cytomegalovirus exposure and HLA in healthy donors. A multiplex PCR was run with 60 Vbeta primers and 13 Jbeta primers. Produced via immunoSEQ multiplex PCR; TCRdb's table is partial and in-frame only. The sample lists about 180,000 clones; around 80% were seen once. The sample consisted of PBMCs. The receptors were sampled from a girl aged 2-9 years in good health and CMV-seropositive.

In nucleotides, the CDR3 is TGTGCCAGCAGTGGGGACAGGAGGCTCGTTGAGGACACCGGGGAGCTGTTTTTT. As protein: CASSGDRRLVEDTGELFF. The V and J genes are TRBV5-8 and TRBJ2-2; 8 nucleotides match TRBD1. The CDR3 has 18 amino acids. Germline V gene data show CDR1 as SGHTS and CDR2 as YDEGEE. Germline trimming cut 5 bases from V and 3 bases from J; bases unmatched to any gene: 15.

This chain uses TRBV2 with TRBJ2-7; the match to TRBD2 covers 8 bases. This CDR3 has 14 amino acids. V dropped 6 bases and J dropped 4; count of bases not matched to a gene: 8. Per germline, CDR1 SNHLY and CDR2 FYNNEI. For the CDR3, the DNA is TGTGCCAGCAGGGTAAGCGGGGGACGGTACGAGCAGTACTTC. Its protein is CASRVSGGRYEQYF.

The chain links TRBV5-1 to TRBJ2-6; 8 bases are a match to TRBD1. This CDR3 is 18 amino acids long. After removal of 4 bases from V and 4 bases from J, the junction contained 13 bases not matched to a gene. Germline CDR1 SGHRS, CDR2 YFSETQ. CDR3 nucleotide sequence: TGCGCCAGCAGCACTGGAGCAGGGGGCACGACAGGGGCCAACGTCCTGACTTTC. It is translated as CASSTGAGGTTGANVLTF.

The chain is built from TRBV5-1 and TRBJ2-7; D is unclear. The CDR3 has 14 amino acids. Trimming took off 0 bases at V and 7 bases at J, with 14 bases between the two ends. Looked up from germline, CDR1 is SGHRS and CDR2 is YFSETQ. CDR3: CASSLAGPPREQYF. The CDR3 DNA reads TGCGCCAGCAGCTTGGCGGGTCCCCCGAGGGAGCAGTACTTC.

The rearrangement links TRBV5-1 to TRBJ1-1; no clear D. The CDR3 loop spans 13 amino acids. Germline V gene data show CDR1 as SGHRS and CDR2 as YFSETQ. V was clipped by 2 bases and J by 10 bases, with 15 bases between them. CDR3 nucleotides: TGCGCCAGCAGCTTTAACAGAATTTCTCGAGCTTTCTTT. It codes for CASSFNRISRAFF. The full variable domain, with the rest looked up from reference TRBV5-1 and TRBJ1-1, is KAGVTQTPRYLIKTRGQQVTLSCSPISGHRSVSWYQQTPGQGLQFLFEYFSETQRNKGNFPGRFSGRQFSNSRSEMNVSTLELGDSALYLCASSFNRISRAFFGQGTRLTVV.

The J gene is TRBJ2-7, the V gene TRBV4-1, with D perhaps matching TRBD1 (6 bases). Trimming removed 3 bases at V and 3 bases at J, with 9 bases between. Germline CDR1 and CDR2: MGHRA and YSYEKL. The CDR3 is 13 residues long. CDR3 residues: CASSQDRLYEQYF. In nucleotides, the CDR3 is TGCGCCAGCAGCCAGGACAGACTCTACGAGCAGTACTTC.

The chain is built from TRBV13 and TRBJ2-5, with 15 bases lining up with TRBD2. The CDR3 loop spans 17 amino acids. The germline CDR1 and CDR2 sequences are PRHDT and FYEKMQ (reference sequence). V lost 5 bases, J lost 5 bases, and 9 bases stayed unmatched. DNA of the CDR3: TGTGCCAGCAGCCAGGGGGGACTAGCGGGAGGTACGGAGACCCAGTACTTC. This sequence encodes CASSQGGLAGGTETQYF.

This clone was seen a few times. The chain carries TRBV6-5 and TRBJ1-3; D is unclear. CDR1 MNHEY and CDR2 SVGAGI come from the germline V gene. The CDR3 extends over 14 amino acids. Trimming pared 0 bases from V and 4 bases from J, leaving 7 bases between. CDR3 nucleotides: TGTGCCAGCAGTTACTCGATGCAGGGAAACACCATATATTTT. Protein sequence: CASSYSMQGNTIYF.

This clone has more than one count but fewer than ten. The chain carries TRBV10-3 and TRBJ1-2; D call uncertain. The V gene's germline CDR1 is ENHRY and CDR2 SYGVKD. Trimming removed 7 bases from V and 8 bases from J, with 14 bases in between. This CDR3 spans 12 amino acids. Here the CDR3 DNA reads TGTGCCATCACCGGGGATATAGGGGGCTACACCTTC. Residues: CAITGDIGGYTF.

The chain joins TRBV27 to TRBJ1-5, with D possibly TRBD1 on 5 matching bases. Looked up from germline, CDR1 is MNHEY and CDR2 is SMNVEV (reference sequence). Trimming took 6 bases from V and 2 from J, leaving 14 bases between them. The CDR3 runs 15 residues. CDR3 protein: CASRFSGGGNQPQHF. CDR3 nucleotides: TGTGCCAGCAGATTTAGCGGGGGGGGCAATCAGCCCCAGCATTTT.